The 26 T cell receptor beta chains below all came from one sample that was sequenced in a study of blood T cell repertoires in COVID-19. Only in-frame clones appear in the TCRdb table, and some are missing; sequencing was by immunoSEQ multiplex PCR. The profile covers fewer than 300,000 clones, with roughly 84% appearing a single time and about 3% taken by the ten largest. The source material was peripheral blood. The receptors originated from a woman in her late teens or twenties with acute or convalescent COVID-19.

This rearrangement joins TRBV9 to TRBJ1-1; the D gene is possibly TRBD1 (6 bases). The germline V and J ends were trimmed by 6 bases and 1 base, with 13 bases remaining between them. Germline V gives CDR1 SGDLS, CDR2 YYNGEE. CDR3 length equals 14 residues. CDR3 nucleotides: TGTGCCAGCAACCTAGGGACACCGAACACTGAAGCTTTCTTT. Its protein product is CASNLGTPNTEAFF. Complete variable domain (other parts from reference TRBV9 and TRBJ1-1): DSGVTQTPKHLITATGQRVTLRCSPRSGDLSVYWYQQSLDQGLQFLIQYYNGEERAKGNILERFSAQQFPDLHSELNLSSLELGDSALYFCASNLGTPNTEAFFGQGTRLTVV.

V gene TRBV19 combines with J gene TRBJ2-2; possible D gene TRBD2, 5 bases. Trimming removed 4 bases from V and 0 bases from J, with 12 bases in between. Germline CDR1 LNHDA, CDR2 SQIVND (reference sequence). The CDR3 length is 16 residues. In DNA form, the CDR3 reads TGTGCCAGTAGTAAAGGGCGGGTCACGAACACCGGGGAGCTGTTTTTT. This sequence encodes CASSKGRVTNTGELFF.

The chain combines TRBV20-1 with TRBJ2-1, with no clear D. Germline values: CDR1 DFQATT, CDR2 SNEGSKA (reference sequence). Trimming took off 7 bases at V and 5 bases at J, with 9 bases between the two ends. The CDR3 spans 11 residues. The CDR3 region is CSVWLDNEQFF. CDR3 DNA: TGCAGTGTTTGGCTAGACAATGAGCAGTTCTTC.

CDR3 in DNA: TGCAGCGGTCTTGGAGGGTACGAGCAGTACTTC. Its protein is CSGLGGYEQYF. This rearrangement joins TRBV20-1 to TRBJ2-7; D is perhaps TRBD2 (6 bases). The CDR3 consists of 11 residues. Germline lookup yields CDR1 DFQATT and CDR2 SNEGSKA (reference sequence).

The gene calls are TRBV6-2 or TRBV6-3 and TRBJ1-1, with D tentatively TRBD1 (6 bases). Germline V gene sequence: CDR1 MNHEY, CDR2 SVGEGT. V lost 0 bases to trimming and J lost 0 bases, with 11 bases between them. CDR3 size: 16 residues. The CDR3 nucleotides are TGTGCCAGCAGTTACTCGGGCGACAGGCTGAACACTGAAGCTTTCTTT. This codes for CASSYSGDRLNTEAFF.

The chain has TRBV6-2 or TRBV6-3 and TRBJ2-7, with 10 bases identical to TRBD2. V was pared by 1 base and J by 7 bases, with 4 bases of the junction left unmatched. This CDR3 is 14 amino acids long. Looked up from germline, CDR1 is MNHEY and CDR2 is SVGEGT. The CDR3 protein is CASSYYLAGDEQYF. In nucleotides, the CDR3 is TGTGCCAGCAGTTACTACCTAGCGGGAGATGAGCAGTACTTC.

This chain connects TRBV6-5 to TRBJ1-4, with D maybe TRBD1 (6 bases). V lost 2 bases, J lost 8 bases, and 15 bases lay in between. This CDR3 is 15 amino acids long. Germline CDR1 and CDR2: MNHEY and SVGAGI. This CDR3 reads CASSYEGGGREKLFF. CDR3 nucleotides: TGTGCCAGCAGTTACGAAGGGGGGGGCCGGGAAAAACTGTTTTTT.

The rearrangement uses TRBV29-1 and TRBJ2-3, with TRBD2 identical over 13 bases. The V gene's germline CDR1 is SQVTM and CDR2 ANQGSEA. The CDR3 sequence is 15 residues long. The trim removed 6 bases at V and 4 bases at J, leaving 7 bases unmatched. CDR3 residues: CSVDRLAGGADTQYF. The CDR3, as DNA: TGCAGCGTCGACAGACTAGCGGGAGGAGCAGATACGCAGTATTTT.

The J gene is TRBJ2-1, the V gene TRBV10-2, with TRBD2 matching 10 bases. Germline trimming cut 8 bases from V and 8 bases from J; bases unmatched to any gene: 9. The CDR3 has 14 amino acids. Germline V CDR1 and CDR2: WSHSY, SAAADI. The CDR3 region is CASRLAGERDEQFF. The CDR3 DNA reads TGCGCCAGCCGCCTAGCGGGAGAACGGGATGAGCAGTTCTTC.

The CDR3 nucleotides are TGTGCCAGCAGCTCAACAATTCCCTTACCGGGACAGTCCTATGGCTACACCTTC. It specifies CASSSTIPLPGQSYGYTF. The V gene is TRBV7-9, the J gene TRBJ1-2; 7 bases are shared with TRBD1. Germline CDR1 is SEHNR and CDR2 is FQNEAQ (reference sequence). This CDR3 has 18 amino acids. V lost 4 bases and J lost 4; bases outside the gene matches: 18.

The V and J genes are TRBV6-5 and TRBJ1-2; 9 positions agree with TRBD1. The CDR3 contains 13 residues. V dropped 7 bases and J dropped 4; count of bases not matched to a gene: 4. Germline CDR1 and CDR2: MNHEY and SVGAGI. The CDR3 loop reads CASTPDRGYGYTF. The CDR3 DNA reads as TGTGCCAGCACCCCGGACAGGGGCTATGGCTACACCTTC.

The chain combines TRBV5-8 with TRBJ1-5, with 9 bases that match TRBD1. The CDR3 loop spans 15 amino acids. The germline CDR1 and CDR2 sequences are SGHTS and YDEGEE. V lost 3 bases and J lost 6; bases outside the gene matches: 7. CDR3: CASSWMTGGGQPQHF. CDR3 nucleotides: TGTGCCAGCAGCTGGATGACAGGGGGGGGTCAGCCCCAGCATTTT. Based on the CDR3 plus reference TRBV5-8 and TRBJ1-5, the full variable domain is EAGVTQSPTHLIKTRGQQATLRCSPISGHTSVYWYQQALGLGLQFLLWYDEGEERNRGNFPPRFSGRQFPNYSSELNVNALELEDSALYLCASSWMTGGGQPQHFGDGTRLSIL.

The chain couples TRBV6-2 or TRBV6-3 to TRBJ2-7, with D maybe TRBD2 (5 bases). Trimming pared 2 bases from V and 5 bases from J, leaving 7 bases between. Germline V gene lookup returns CDR1 MNHEY and CDR2 SVGEGT. This CDR3 is 12 amino acids long. The CDR3 bases are TGTGCCAGCAGTTACGGGAGTAACGAGCAGTACTTC. It codes for CASSYGSNEQYF.

The V and J genes are TRBV19 and TRBJ1-2; TRBD1 aligns across 7 bases. CDR1 and CDR2 from the germline V gene are LNHDA and SQIVND (reference sequence). The V and J ends lost 4 bases and 7 bases, in that order; junction bases with no gene match: 9. This CDR3 has 14 residues. Here the CDR3 reads CASSNTGAAAGYTF. The DNA for the CDR3 is TGTGCCAGTAGTAATACAGGGGCGGCGGCTGGCTACACCTTC.

The chain has TRBV2 and TRBJ2-2; TRBD2 agrees at 8 bases. The CDR3 totals 15 residues. V lost 5 bases to trimming and J lost 7 bases; unmatched junction nucleotides: 9. Germline CDR1 SNHLY, CDR2 FYNNEI. The CDR3 is CASSYAGGVDGELFF. The CDR3 DNA reads as TGTGCCAGCAGTTACGCGGGAGGCGTCGACGGGGAGCTGTTTTTT. Filled out from reference TRBV2 and TRBJ2-2, the complete variable domain reads EPEVTQTPSHQVTQMGQEVILRCVPISNHLYFYWYRQILGQKVEFLVSFYNNEISEKSEIFDDQFSVERPDGSNFTLKIRSTKLEDSAMYFCASSYAGGVDGELFFGEGSRLTVL.

The V and J genes are TRBV10-3 and TRBJ2-7, with D possibly being TRBD2 (6 bases). Deletions cut 2 bases from V and 3 bases from J, with 14 bases between. The CDR3 totals 15 residues. CDR1 and CDR2 from the germline V gene are ENHRY and SYGVKD. CDR3 nucleotides: TGTGCCATCAGTGAGCCTGGAGGGAACGGCTACGAGCAGTACTTC. This encodes CAISEPGGNGYEQYF.

This chain joins TRBV5-4 and TRBJ2-1; D is ambiguous. V gave up 4 bases and J gave up 5 bases, with 7 bases separating them. This CDR3 is 12 amino acids long. Germline CDR1 reads SGHNT; CDR2 reads YYREEE (reference sequence). The DNA of the CDR3 is TGTGCCAGCAGCCCGACAAACAATGAGCAGTTCTTC. This sequence encodes CASSPTNNEQFF.

The chain carries TRBV6-2 or TRBV6-3 and TRBJ2-2, with 8 bases fitting TRBD2. CDR3 size: 16 residues. Germline V gives CDR1 MNHEY, CDR2 SVGEGT. The junction had 13 bases not matched to a gene; V was cut back by 6 bases and J by 7 bases. The CDR3 coding sequence is TGTGCCAGCAGCCTCGTTGGTAGCGGGAAAGGCGGGGAGCTGTTTTTT. This encodes CASSLVGSGKGGELFF.

This chain links TRBV2 with TRBJ2-7; TRBD2 agrees at 11 bases. The length of the CDR3 is 14 residues. Trimming took 4 bases from V and 2 from J; bases not matched to a gene: 1. CDR1 and CDR2 from the germline V gene are SNHLY and FYNNEI. The CDR3: CASSALAGAYEQYF. The CDR3, as DNA: TGTGCCAGCAGTGCACTAGCGGGAGCCTACGAGCAGTACTTC.

The rearrangement uses TRBV6-5 and TRBJ2-7, with 12 bases lining up with TRBD2. The V segment lost 2 bases and the J segment 6 bases; nucleotides outside the gene matches: 2. This CDR3 has 14 residues. The V gene's germline CDR1 is MNHEY and CDR2 SVGAGI. CDR3 in amino acids: CASSYGLAGSEQYF. CDR3 bases: TGTGCCAGCAGTTACGGACTAGCGGGGAGCGAGCAGTACTTC.

The V call is TRBV7-9, the J call TRBJ2-1; 9 nucleotides line up with TRBD2. Germline CDR1 is SEHNR and CDR2 is FQNEAQ (reference sequence). The CDR3 spans 14 residues. V lost 3 bases to trimming and J lost 8 bases; unmatched junction nucleotides: 5. The CDR3, as DNA: TGTGCCAGCAGCTTTAGCGGGAGTTGGGATGAGCAGTTCTTC. Its protein product is CASSFSGSWDEQFF.

The chain links TRBV27 to TRBJ2-1; 11 bases match TRBD2. The CDR3 spans 17 residues. The germline V gene encodes CDR1 MNHEY and CDR2 SMNVEV (reference sequence). V lost 6 bases to trimming and J lost 2 bases; unmatched junction nucleotides: 9. The CDR3 region is CASSPGTSGKTYNEQFF. In DNA, the CDR3 is TGTGCCAGCAGCCCCGGGACTAGCGGAAAAACCTACAATGAGCAGTTCTTC.

The rearrangement uses TRBV14 and TRBJ1-2, with D possibly being TRBD1 (6 bases). This CDR3 has 15 amino acids. Trimming removed 0 bases at V and 5 bases at J, with 13 bases between. Per germline, CDR1 SGHDN and CDR2 FVKESK. The CDR3 loop is CASSQDQGSRYGYTF. CDR3 in DNA: TGTGCCAGCAGCCAAGATCAGGGGTCTAGATATGGCTACACCTTC.

This chain uses TRBV29-1 with TRBJ2-7; TRBD1 is a possible D gene (5 bases). CDR1 and CDR2 from the germline V gene are SQVTM and ANQGSEA. The CDR3 has 16 residues. Trimming shortened V by 1 base and J by 6 bases, and 22 bases separated the two germline ends. The CDR3 DNA reads as TGCAGCGTTGAAGTTCAAGGGGCGGCAGTCCCTAGCGAGCAGTACTTC. Its translation is CSVEVQGAAVPSEQYF.

The J gene is TRBJ2-5, the V gene TRBV30; D unresolved. Germline V gene lookup returns CDR1 GTSNPN and CDR2 SVGIG (reference sequence). The CDR3 spans 13 residues. V was pared by 0 bases and J by 1 base, with 6 bases between. The CDR3 region is CAWSVRVQETQYF. The CDR3 bases are TGTGCCTGGAGTGTACGGGTCCAAGAGACCCAGTACTTC.

This clone has only a few counts. The chain recombines TRBV5-1 with TRBJ2-2; perhaps TRBD2 as D (7 bases). Trimming pared 5 bases from V and 4 bases from J, leaving 15 bases between. Germline V gene sequence: CDR1 SGHRS, CDR2 YFSETQ. The CDR3 covers 15 residues. CDR3 in amino acids: CASSRTGGGTGELFF. The CDR3 bases are TGCGCCAGCAGTCGGACGGGGGGCGGCACCGGGGAGCTGTTTTTT.